These 9 T cell receptor beta chains were sequenced from one sample in a study of CD8 T cells in Susac syndrome. The RNA, about 0.5 to 1 ug, was put through reverse transcription using random hexamers. From the immunoSEQ multiplex PCR reads, TCRdb called clonotypes with MiXCR, one entry per CDR3 protein. The sample consists of hundreds of thousands of distinct CDR3 sequences, around 83% of them appearing once. The sequenced sample consisted of CD8+ T cells from PBMCs. Receptor source: a human donor with multiple sclerosis.

CDR3 region: CASSLGWTSGSFDEQFF. In nucleotides, the CDR3 is TGTGCCAGCAGTTTAGGCTGGACTAGCGGGAGTTTCGATGAGCAGTTCTTC. The chain uses TRBV28 and TRBJ2-1, with 13 bases fitting TRBD2. V lost 2 bases and J lost 8; bases outside the gene matches: 9. The CDR3 extends over 17 amino acids. Germline V gene data show CDR1 as MDHEN and CDR2 as SYDVKM.

The chain combines TRBV27 with TRBJ1-6; TRBD1 aligns across 8 bases. V gave up 5 bases and J gave up 7 bases; unmatched junction bases: 7. This CDR3 is 15 amino acids long. Germline CDR1 MNHEY, CDR2 SMNVEV (reference sequence). CDR3 coding DNA: TGTGCCAGCAGTCCGACAGGGGAGTACAATTCACCCCTCCACTTT. Translating it yields CASSPTGEYNSPLHF.

This clonotype was seen more than once but under ten times. V is TRBV6-2 or TRBV6-3 and J is TRBJ2-2, with D unclear. This CDR3 spans 11 amino acids. V dropped 4 bases and J dropped 13 bases, with 10 bases sitting between them. Germline V CDR1 and CDR2: MNHEY, SVGEGT. The CDR3 DNA follows: TGTGCCAGCAGTTCCGGCCGGGCGCTGTTTTTT. This codes for CASSSGRALFF.

J is TRBJ2-1 and V is TRBV19; D remains unclear. The CDR3 loop spans 18 amino acids. V was trimmed by 7 bases and J by 3 bases, leaving 25 bases between them. CDR1 LNHDA and CDR2 SQIVND come from the germline V gene (reference sequence). This CDR3 is CASTDARAPRPRYNEQFF. The DNA for the CDR3 is TGTGCCAGTACAGACGCTAGGGCCCCCAGGCCCCGCTACAATGAGCAGTTCTTC.

This clonotype was observed a handful of times. The chain uses TRBV29-1 and TRBJ2-3, with D possibly TRBD2 on 6 matching bases. From germline, CDR1 is SQVTM and CDR2 ANQGSEA. V lost 7 bases to trimming and J lost 4 bases, with 21 bases between them. This CDR3 spans 15 amino acids. Here the CDR3 reads CSAQFGGNGADTQYF. The CDR3 bases are TGCAGCGCACAATTCGGGGGTAACGGGGCAGATACGCAGTATTTT.

The V call is TRBV4-1, the J call TRBJ2-1; D uncertain. The V and J ends lost 1 base and 4 bases respectively, with 17 bases between them. CDR1 is MGHRA and CDR2 is YSYEKL in the germline V gene. CDR3 size: 17 residues. The CDR3 DNA reads as TGCGCCAGCAGCCAAGGTCGGCTAGGACCATTTTACAATGAGCAGTTCTTC. This encodes CASSQGRLGPFYNEQFF.

The V call is TRBV9, the J call TRBJ2-7; TRBD1 is a possible D gene (6 bases). V lost 4 bases to trimming and J lost 3 bases, with 20 bases between them. The CDR3 is made up of 16 amino acids. CDR1 is SGDLS and CDR2 is YYNGEE in the germline V gene. Written as DNA, the CDR3 is TGTGCCAGCAGCCCCACATTTGGGGACAACCTCTACGAGCAGTACTTC. Translation: CASSPTFGDNLYEQYF.

The chain is built from TRBV30 and TRBJ2-4, with no clear D. The germline V gene has CDR1 GTSNPN and CDR2 SVGIG (reference sequence). V gave up 0 bases and J gave up 0 bases, with 12 bases separating them. This CDR3 comprises 16 residues. This CDR3 reads CAWSVSIRLAKNIQYF. The CDR3 nucleotides are TGTGCCTGGAGTGTGTCAATTCGGTTAGCCAAAAACATTCAGTACTTC.

The CDR3 DNA sequence: TGTGCCAGCAGTTTATGGAGGGGGCAAGAGACCCAGTACTTC. This codes for CASSLWRGQETQYF. The J gene is TRBJ2-5, the V gene TRBV27, with D perhaps given as TRBD1 or TRBD2 (6 bases each). CDR1 is MNHEY, CDR2 SMNVEV, per germline (reference sequence). This CDR3 has 14 residues. Trimming took 1 base from V and 2 from J, leaving 8 bases between them.